This T cell receptor (beta chain) comes out of a study of beta chain features in type 1 diabetes. Study-level results: VDJ junctions from type 1 diabetes patients carried fewer insertions and larger deletions.

All of the isolated RNA was reverse transcribed, so expressed TCRB transcripts were sequenced. Produced via immunoSEQ multiplex PCR; TCRdb's table is partial and in-frame only. Of hundreds of thousands of clones in the sample, approximately 12% were seen once. A remark on this clone: Its cognate antigen is unknown.

The CDR3 sequence is 13 residues long. The germline V gene encodes CDR1 SGHTA and CDR2 FQGNSA. V gave up 2 bases and J gave up 5 bases, with 9 bases separating them. This receptor was identified in a man between 18 and 29 years old in good health. V and J are TRBV7-2 and TRBJ1-2, with D unresolved. Sequencing was performed on naive CD4+ T cells from blood. The CDR3 DNA follows: TGTGCCAGCAGCTTAATTACGGTGTATGGCTACACCTTC. Translated, it gives CASSLITVYGYTF.